These 10 T cell receptor beta chains were all obtained from the same sample, sequenced in a study of glioma-infiltrating T cells (dated by TCRdb to the mid-2010s). The instrument given in TCRdb is Illumina MiSeq. The iRepertoire nested amplicon-rescue multiplex PCR (arm-PCR) platform was used to amplify TCR alpha and beta CDR3 regions from RNA. TCRdb trimmed public reads at Q25 via fastp, called clones via MiXCR and kept in-frame beta chains. Rows matching on CDR3 protein sequence are summarized as one entry with the most common DNA and genes. Across this sample there are fewer than 90,000 distinct CDR3 sequences, with 23% seen only once. Jointly, the top ten make up 5.5% to 7.5% of the sample. The specimen sequenced was glioma tissue, nonneoplastic brain tissue, or PBMCs (not recorded which). The origin of the receptors is a human donor with low-grade glioma or glioblastoma, undergoing nonglioma brain surgery, or in good health (not recorded which).

A word on this clonotype: At one end, the junction sequence differs from germline, possibly due to a read error. The chain couples TRBV6-1 to TRBJ1-1; TRBD1 matches at 9 bases. The germline gives CDR1 MNHNS, CDR2 SASEGT. There are 16 residues in the CDR3. The CDR3 spells CASSPGQGSPSTEAFF. CDR3 coding DNA: TGCGCCAGCAGCCCGGGACAGGGATCCCCTTCCACTGAAGCTTTCTTT.

This clonotype was counted a few times. The chain is built from TRBV4-2 and TRBJ2-1, with 7 bases that match TRBD2. The germline CDR1 and CDR2 sequences are LGHNA and YNFKEQ. The V gene end was trimmed by 3 bases and the J gene end by 4 bases; junction bases not matched to a gene: 6. The CDR3 has 15 amino acids. The CDR3 DNA reads as TGTGCCAGCAGCCAGCGGGAGAGACTTTACAATGAGCAGTTCTTC. This gives the protein CASSQRERLYNEQFF.

This clonotype was seen at least ten times. The gene calls are TRBV19 and TRBJ1-1, with D tentatively TRBD1 (5 bases). V was shortened by 7 bases and J by 0 bases, with 12 bases between the two germline ends. This CDR3 region has 14 residues. Germline lookup yields CDR1 LNHDA and CDR2 SQIVND (reference sequence). This CDR3 reads CASMGPPLNTEAFF. CDR3 bases: TGTGCCAGTATGGGACCCCCGCTGAACACTGAAGCTTTCTTT.

In its sample, this clonotype is medium-sized. The chain carries TRBV6-1 and TRBJ1-1, with no clear D. The V end lost 6 bases, the J end lost 3 bases, and 14 bases lay between the germline ends. The CDR3 consists of 14 residues. The germline gives CDR1 MNHNS, CDR2 SASEGT. The CDR3 spells CASSKRLADTEAFF. For the CDR3, the DNA is TGTGCCAGCAGCAAACGTCTAGCGGACACTGAAGCTTTCTTT.

The sample holds many counts of this clonotype. Just one base apart from a much larger clone, this may be a read error. J is TRBJ1-1 and V is TRBV6-1; D is uncertain. The length of the CDR3 is 13 residues. CDR1 and CDR2 (germline): MNHNS, SASEGT. The V gene lost 7 bases and the J gene lost 2 bases, with 11 bases spanning the gap. CDR3 residues: CASTEWGNTEAFF. The CDR3 region has the DNA TGTGCCAGCACCGAGTGGGGAAACACTGAAGCTTTCTTT.

This clonotype appeared many times. This CDR3 reads CAISDRGSGTEAFF. The CDR3 nucleotides read TGTGCCATCAGCGACAGGGGAAGTGGCACTGAAGCTTTCTTT. The chain carries TRBV10-3 and TRBJ1-1; 8 bases agree with TRBD1. V lost 6 bases to trimming and J lost 4 bases; unmatched junction nucleotides: 7. This CDR3 region has 14 residues. Germline V gene lookup returns CDR1 ENHRY and CDR2 SYGVKD.

This clonotype was counted many times. The V gene is TRBV12-3 or TRBV12-4, the J gene TRBJ2-1; a possible D gene is TRBD1 (5 bases). The length of the CDR3 is 12 residues. Deletions cut 3 bases from V and 12 bases from J, with 12 bases between. Written as DNA, the CDR3 is TGTGCCAGCAGTTTTGTACAGGAACGGCAGTTCTTC. Translated: CASSFVQERQFF.

This clonotype was counted only a few times. The chain joins TRBV4-1 to TRBJ2-7; D not resolved. Germline values: CDR1 MGHRA, CDR2 YSYEKL. There are 17 residues in the CDR3. Between the trimmed V and J ends, which lost 1 base and 3 bases, there was a span of 19 bases. This chain's CDR3 is CASSQVKGPRPFYEQYF. The CDR3 DNA follows: TGCGCCAGCAGCCAAGTTAAAGGGCCCCGGCCGTTCTACGAGCAGTACTTC.

Many counts were recorded for this clonotype. The chain joins TRBV24-1 to TRBJ1-1; D gene uncertain. In germline, CDR1 is KGHDR, CDR2 SFDVKD. This CDR3 is built from 12 residues. CDR3 nucleotide sequence: TGTGTTGGCCCAGAAAGAGGCACTGAAGCTTTCTTT. As protein: CVGPERGTEAFF.

This clonotype has ten or more counts. The chain links TRBV4-1 to TRBJ2-5; TRBD2 matches 11 bases. The CDR3 length is 15 residues. Germline V gene sequence: CDR1 MGHRA, CDR2 YSYEKL. J was trimmed by 5 bases and V by 1 base; bases with no gene match: 3. The CDR3 loop is CASSQVPSGGETQYF. The CDR3 DNA reads as TGCGCCAGCAGCCAAGTTCCTAGCGGGGGGGAGACCCAGTACTTC.